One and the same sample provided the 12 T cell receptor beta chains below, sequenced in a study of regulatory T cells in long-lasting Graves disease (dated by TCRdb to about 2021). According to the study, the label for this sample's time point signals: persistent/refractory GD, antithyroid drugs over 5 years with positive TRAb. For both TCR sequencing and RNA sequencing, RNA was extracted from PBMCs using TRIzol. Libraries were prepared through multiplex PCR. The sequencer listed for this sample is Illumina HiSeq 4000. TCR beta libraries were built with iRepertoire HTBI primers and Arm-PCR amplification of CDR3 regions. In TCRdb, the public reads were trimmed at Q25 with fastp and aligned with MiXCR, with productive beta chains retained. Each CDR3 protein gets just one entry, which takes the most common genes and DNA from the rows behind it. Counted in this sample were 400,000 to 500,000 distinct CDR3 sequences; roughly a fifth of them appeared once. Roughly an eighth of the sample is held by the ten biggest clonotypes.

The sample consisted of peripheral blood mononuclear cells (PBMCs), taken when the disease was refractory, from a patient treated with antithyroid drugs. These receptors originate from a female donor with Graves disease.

The CDR3 region is CASSSHLGNSGQPQHF. CDR3 coding DNA: TGTGCCAGCAGTTCCCACCTGGGGAACTCGGGGCAGCCCCAGCATTTT. The rearrangement links TRBV28 to TRBJ1-5; D not certain. Between the trimmed V and J ends, which lost 4 bases and 7 bases, there was a span of 20 bases. This CDR3 contains 16 residues. Per the germline V gene, CDR1 is MDHEN and CDR2 is SYDVKM.

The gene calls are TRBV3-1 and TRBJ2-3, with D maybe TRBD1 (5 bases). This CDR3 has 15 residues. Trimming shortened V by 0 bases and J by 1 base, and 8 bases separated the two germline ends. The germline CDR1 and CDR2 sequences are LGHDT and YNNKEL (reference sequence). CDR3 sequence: CASSQDVTGTDTQYF. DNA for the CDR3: TGTGCCAGCAGCCAAGATGTGACAGGCACAGATACGCAGTATTTT.

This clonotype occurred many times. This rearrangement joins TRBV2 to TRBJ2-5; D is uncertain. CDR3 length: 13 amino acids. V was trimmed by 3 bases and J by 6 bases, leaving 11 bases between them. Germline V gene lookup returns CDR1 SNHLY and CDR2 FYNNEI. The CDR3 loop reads CASSDPAGQTQYF. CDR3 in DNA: TGTGCCAGCAGTGATCCGGCAGGACAGACCCAGTACTTC.

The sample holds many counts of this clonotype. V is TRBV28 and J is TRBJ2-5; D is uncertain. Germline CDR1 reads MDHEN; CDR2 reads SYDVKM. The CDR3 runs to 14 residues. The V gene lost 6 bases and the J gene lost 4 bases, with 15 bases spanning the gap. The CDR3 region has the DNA TGTGCCAGCAGCTTGGCTCGGATAGGAGAGACCCAGTACTTC. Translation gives CASSLARIGETQYF. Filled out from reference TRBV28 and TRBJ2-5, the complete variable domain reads DVKVTQSSRYLVKRTGEKVFLECVQDMDHENMFWYRQDPGLGLRLIYFSYDVKMKEKGDIPEGYSVSREKKERFSLILESASTNQTSMYLCASSLARIGETQYFGPGTRLLVL.

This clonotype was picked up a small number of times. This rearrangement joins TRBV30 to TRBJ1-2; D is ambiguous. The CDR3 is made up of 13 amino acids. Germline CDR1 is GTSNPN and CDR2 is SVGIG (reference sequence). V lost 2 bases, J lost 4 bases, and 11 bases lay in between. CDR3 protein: CAWSSGPAYGYTF. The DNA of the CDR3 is TGTGCCTGGAGTAGTGGGCCGGCCTATGGCTACACCTTC.

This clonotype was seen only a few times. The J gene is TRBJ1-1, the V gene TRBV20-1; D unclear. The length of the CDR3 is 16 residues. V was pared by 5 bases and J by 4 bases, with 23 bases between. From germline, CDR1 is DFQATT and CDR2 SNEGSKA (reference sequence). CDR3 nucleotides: TGCAGTGCTCCCCGGGCAGGCAAGGATTTGAGCACTGAAGCTTTCTTT. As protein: CSAPRAGKDLSTEAFF.

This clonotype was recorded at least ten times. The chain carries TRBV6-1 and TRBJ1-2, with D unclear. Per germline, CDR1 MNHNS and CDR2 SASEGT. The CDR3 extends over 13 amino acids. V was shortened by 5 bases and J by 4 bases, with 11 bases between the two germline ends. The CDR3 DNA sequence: TGTGCCAGCAGTAACGGACGTCGCTATGGCTACACCTTC. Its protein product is CASSNGRRYGYTF.

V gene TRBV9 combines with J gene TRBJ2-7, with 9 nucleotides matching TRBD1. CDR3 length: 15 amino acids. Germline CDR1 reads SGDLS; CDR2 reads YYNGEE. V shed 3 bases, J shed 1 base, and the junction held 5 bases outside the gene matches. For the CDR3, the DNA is TGTGCCAGCAGCGGCCGGGACAGGGCTTCCTACGAGCAGTACTTC. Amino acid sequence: CASSGRDRASYEQYF.

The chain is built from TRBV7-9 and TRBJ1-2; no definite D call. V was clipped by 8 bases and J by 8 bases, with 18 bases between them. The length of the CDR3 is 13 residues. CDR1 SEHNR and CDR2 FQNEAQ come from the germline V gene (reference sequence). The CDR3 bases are TGTGCCAGCCGGACCGCGCCCATTGAGGGCTACACCTTC. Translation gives CASRTAPIEGYTF.

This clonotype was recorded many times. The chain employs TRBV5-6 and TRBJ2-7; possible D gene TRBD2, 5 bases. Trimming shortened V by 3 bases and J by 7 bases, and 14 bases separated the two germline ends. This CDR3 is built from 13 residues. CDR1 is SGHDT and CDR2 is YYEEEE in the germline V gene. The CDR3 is CASSSLHGREQYF. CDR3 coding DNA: TGTGCCAGCAGCTCCCTGCATGGGAGAGAGCAGTACTTC.

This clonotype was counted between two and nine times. The CDR3 loop is CASSLRTDRTEAFF. The CDR3 bases are TGTGCCAGCAGTTTAAGGACGGACCGCACTGAAGCTTTCTTT. V is TRBV6-9 and J is TRBJ1-1, with D uncertain. There are 14 residues in the CDR3. V dropped 4 bases and J dropped 4 bases, with 13 bases sitting between them. CDR1 is MNHGY and CDR2 is SVAAGI in the germline V gene.

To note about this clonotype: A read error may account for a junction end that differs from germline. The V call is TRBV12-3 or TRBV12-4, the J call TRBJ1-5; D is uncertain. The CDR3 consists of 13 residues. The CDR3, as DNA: TGTGCCAGCAGTTTTAGTGGCAATCAGCCCCGGCATTTT. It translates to CASSFSGNQPRHF.